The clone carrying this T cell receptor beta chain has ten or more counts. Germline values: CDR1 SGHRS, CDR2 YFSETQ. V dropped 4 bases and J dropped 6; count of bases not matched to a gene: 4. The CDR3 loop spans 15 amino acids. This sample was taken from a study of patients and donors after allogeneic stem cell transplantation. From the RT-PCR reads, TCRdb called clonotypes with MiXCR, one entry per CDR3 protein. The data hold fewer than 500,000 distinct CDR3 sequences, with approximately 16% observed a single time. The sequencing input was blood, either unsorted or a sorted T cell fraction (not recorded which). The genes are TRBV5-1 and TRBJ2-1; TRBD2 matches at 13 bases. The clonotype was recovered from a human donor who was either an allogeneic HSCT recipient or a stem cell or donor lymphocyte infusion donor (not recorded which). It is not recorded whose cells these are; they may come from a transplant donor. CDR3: CASSAGLAGVNEQFF. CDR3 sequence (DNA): TGCGCCAGCAGCGCCGGACTAGCGGGAGTCAATGAGCAGTTCTTC. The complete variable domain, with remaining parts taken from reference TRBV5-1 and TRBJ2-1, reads KAGVTQTPRYLIKTRGQQVTLSCSPISGHRSVSWYQQTPGQGLQFLFEYFSETQRNKGNFPGRFSGRQFSNSRSEMNVSTLELGDSALYLCASSAGLAGVNEQFFGPGTRLTVL.